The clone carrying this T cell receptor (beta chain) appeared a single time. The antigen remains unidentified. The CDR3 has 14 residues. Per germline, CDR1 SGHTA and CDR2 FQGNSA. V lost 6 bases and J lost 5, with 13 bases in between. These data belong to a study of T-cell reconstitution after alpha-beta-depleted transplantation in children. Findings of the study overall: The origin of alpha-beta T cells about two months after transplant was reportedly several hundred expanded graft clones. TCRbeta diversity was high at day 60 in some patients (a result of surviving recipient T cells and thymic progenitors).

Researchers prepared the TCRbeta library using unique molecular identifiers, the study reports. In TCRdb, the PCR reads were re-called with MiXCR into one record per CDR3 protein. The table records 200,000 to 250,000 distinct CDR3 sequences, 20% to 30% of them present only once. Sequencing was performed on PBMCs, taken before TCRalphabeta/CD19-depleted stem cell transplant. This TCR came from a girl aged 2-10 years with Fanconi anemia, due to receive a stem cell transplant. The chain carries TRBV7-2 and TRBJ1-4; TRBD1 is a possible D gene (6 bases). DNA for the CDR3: TGTGCCAGCAGATACAGGGCCTCCAATGAAAAACTGTTTTTT. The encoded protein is CASRYRASNEKLFF.